Listed below are T cell receptor beta chains from one sample, sequenced in a study of blood T cell repertoires in COVID-19. Profiled with immunoSEQ multiplex PCR; TCRdb holds only in-frame clones, not every one. Seen here are roughly 290,000 clones, 70% to 90% observed once, and the top ten hold 0.87%. Sequencing was done on a sample of peripheral blood. The source is a human donor with COVID-19, enrolled during active disease. The donor label of this sample is uncertain. Both conserved end residues are part of each CDR3. The D gene is left open where the match is weak. Size is stated for part of the rows, as once, few or many counts, or as a class when the clone is expanded.

TRBD2 TRBJ2-5 TRBV6-5 NA TGTGCCAGCAGCATGACTAGCGTTGAGACCCAGTACTTC CASSMTSVETQYF
NA TRBJ1-5 TRBV19 NA TGTGCCAGTAGTTCATCCGGGGGCAATCAGCCCCAGCATTTT CASSSSGGNQPQHF
TRBD2 TRBJ2-3 TRBV5-6 NA TGTGCCAGCAGGGGACTAGCGGGAGGAACAGATACGCAGTATTTT CASRGLAGGTDTQYF
TRBD1 TRBJ1-2 TRBV19 NA TGTGCCAGTAGCCGACAGGGGTATGGCTACACCTTC CASSRQGYGYTF
TRBD1 TRBJ2-7 TRBV5-1 NA TGCGCCAGCAGCTTAGGGGGACAGGGCTACGAGCAGTACTTC CASSLGGQGYEQYF
TRBD2 TRBJ2-5 TRBV30 once TGTGGCGGAGGACTAGCGGGAGAAGGGGAGACCCAGTACTTC CGGGLAGEGETQYF
NA TRBJ1-1 TRBV6-6 NA TGTGCCAGTATGCTTTTCACAGGGAACACTGAAGCTTTCTTT CASMLFTGNTEAFF
NA TRBJ1-2 TRBV6-5 NA TGTGCCAGCAGTCGGAGGGGGGAGGGAACGAGTGGCTACACCTTC CASSRRGEGTSGYTF
TRBD2 TRBJ2-7 TRBV19 NA TGTGCCAGTAGTATCAGCACCGGGACTATCTCCTACGAGCAGTACTTC CASSISTGTISYEQYF
NA TRBJ2-5 TRBV28 once TGTGCCAGCAGTTTTGGTTGGTCGGGAGAGACCCAGTACTTC CASSFGWSGETQYF
NA TRBJ2-7 TRBV5-6 NA TGTGCCAGCAGCTTGGAGCGGTCCTACGAGCAGTACTTC CASSLERSYEQYF
NA TRBJ2-2 TRBV9 NA TGTGCCAGCAGCGCCCAGGGAAGGGAGCTGTTTTTT CASSAQGRELFF
NA TRBJ2-2 TRBV7-8 NA TGTGCCAGCCGATCACATGTAGCGGTCACCGGGGAGCTGTTTTTT CASRSHVAVTGELFF
TRBD2 TRBJ2-2 TRBV27 NA TGTGCCAGCAGCTATAGCGGGACGAACACCGGGGAGCTGTTTTTT CASSYSGTNTGELFF
NA TRBJ2-1 TRBV18 once TGTGCCAGCTCACCACCCGAGAAATCCTACAATGAGCAGTTCTTC CASSPPEKSYNEQFF
NA TRBJ2-1 TRBV4-3 once TGCGCCAGCAGCCAAGGACGACTAGTCGTTACTGCCAATGAGCAGTTCTTC CASSQGRLVVTANEQFF
TRBD2 TRBJ2-3 TRBV7-2 NA TGTGCCAGCAGCTTAAGACTAGCGGGAGGAGCAGATACGCAGTATTTT CASSLRLAGGADTQYF
NA TRBJ2-7 TRBV7-9 NA TGTGCCAGCAGCTTTGGAGGGGGCTCTTACGAGCAGTACTTC CASSFGGGSYEQYF
TRBD2 TRBJ2-3 TRBV11-2 NA TGTGCCAGCAGATCTGGCCTAGCGGCAGATACGCAGTATTTT CASRSGLAADTQYF
NA TRBJ1-4 TRBV28 NA TGTGCCAGCTCGGGTGAAGCAACTAATGAAAAACTGTTTTTT CASSGEATNEKLFF
NA TRBJ2-5 TRBV2 NA TGTGCCAGCCGGGCTTGGGAGGCCGGGGAGACCCAGTACTTC CASRAWEAGETQYF
NA TRBJ1-3 TRBV19 NA TGTGCCAGTAGTTTTACAGGAAACACCATATATTTT CASSFTGNTIYF
NA TRBJ2-7 TRBV27 NA TGTGCCAGCAGTTTAACGGGCTACGAGCAGTACTTC CASSLTGYEQYF
NA TRBJ1-2 TRBV19 NA TGTGCCAGTAGTACCGACAGGTTGGGTGGCTACACCTTC CASSTDRLGGYTF
NA TRBJ1-2 TRBV29-1 NA TGCAGCGTTGGGACAGATTCCTTCTATGGCTACACCTTC CSVGTDSFYGYTF
NA TRBJ2-3 TRBV28 NA TGTGCCAGCAGTTTCTTGGCGGGAACAGATACGCAGTATTTT CASSFLAGTDTQYF
NA TRBJ2-1 TRBV7-2 NA TGTGCCAGCAGCTTAGGGCCATACAATGAGCAGTTCTTC CASSLGPYNEQFF
NA TRBJ1-4 TRBV5-1 NA TGCGCCAGCAGCTTCTCCGGGGGAGATGAAAAACTGTTTTTT CASSFSGGDEKLFF
NA TRBJ1-1 TRBV6-5 NA TGTGCCAGCAGGGCGGGCACTGAAGCTTTCTTT CASRAGTEAFF
NA TRBJ2-2 TRBV5-4 NA TGTGCCTTTATGCCGGGAGCAAGTGGAACCGGGGAGCTGTTTTTT CAFMPGASGTGELFF
NA TRBJ2-5 TRBV5-1 few TGCGCCAGCAGCTTGGTCGCAGGGGTCGAGACCCAGTACTTC CASSLVAGVETQYF
NA TRBJ2-2 TRBV19 NA TGTGCCAGTAGTATAGATAAGAACAGCCAAGGGCTGTTTTTT CASSIDKNSQGLFF
TRBD1 TRBJ1-2 TRBV4-2 NA TGTGCCAGCAGCTCATCAGACAGGGCTTATGGCTACACCTTC CASSSSDRAYGYTF
NA TRBJ1-1 TRBV2 NA TGTGCCAGCAGTGATCCCTCTACGTTGAACACTGAAGCTTTCTTT CASSDPSTLNTEAFF
NA TRBJ2-1 TRBV12-3/TRBV12-4 NA TGTGCCAGCAGTTTATGGACAGTGGGTGAGCAGTTCTTC CASSLWTVGEQFF
NA TRBJ2-7 TRBV25-1 NA TGTGCTAGGGTTGGGAGGAACGACTACGAGCAGTACTTC CARVGRNDYEQYF
TRBD1 TRBJ2-7 TRBV19 NA TGTGCCAGTAGTACGCAAACCGGGACAGGGCGCGACGAGCAGTACTTC CASSTQTGTGRDEQYF
TRBD2 TRBJ2-3 TRBV18 NA TGTGCCAGCTCACCAGTTAGCGGGAACACAGATACGCAGTATTTT CASSPVSGNTDTQYF
NA TRBJ1-1 TRBV2 once TGTGCCACCCAAGGGCCCCGGGGAAACACTGAAGCTTTCTTT CATQGPRGNTEAFF
NA TRBJ1-2 TRBV15 NA TGTGCCACCAGCAGAGCTATATCAGGGTACACTAACTATGGCTACACCTTC CATSRAISGYTNYGYTF
TRBD2 TRBJ2-7 TRBV28 once TGTGCCAGCAGGGAAAGCGGGAGTAACTACGAGCAGTACTTC CASRESGSNYEQYF
NA TRBJ2-7 TRBV10-3 NA TGTGCCATCAGCGAAATACAGGGCCCCTACGAGCAGTACTTC CAISEIQGPYEQYF
NA TRBJ1-1 TRBV6-5 NA TGTGCCAGCAGTTACGTCTTTGGCAGGGACTTCGCTGAAGCTTTCTTT CASSYVFGRDFAEAFF
TRBD1 TRBJ1-2 TRBV5-8 NA TGTGCCAGCAGCTCATTAACACCAGGGGGAGAATATGGCTACACCTTC CASSSLTPGGEYGYTF
NA TRBJ1-5 TRBV19 NA TGTGCCAGTAGTACACAGGTAAATCAGCCCCAGCATTTT CASSTQVNQPQHF
TRBD2 TRBJ2-7 TRBV28 NA TGTACCAGCAGACCTAGCGGCTCCTACGAGCAGTACTTC CTSRPSGSYEQYF
NA TRBJ2-3 TRBV6-5 NA TGTGCCAGCAGAAGACAAGGCACAGATACGCAGTATTTT CASRRQGTDTQYF
NA TRBJ1-5 TRBV4-3 NA TGCGCCAGCAGCCCCTCCAGAGGGCAGCCCCAGCATTTT CASSPSRGQPQHF
NA TRBJ2-1 TRBV7-9 NA TGTGCCAGCAGCCAGGCGACTAGCTACAATGAGCAGTTCTTC CASSQATSYNEQFF
NA TRBJ1-5 TRBV9 NA TGTGCCAGCAGCGTGGGGGGTGCAAGCAATCAGCCCCAGCATTTT CASSVGGASNQPQHF
TRBD1 TRBJ2-1 TRBV2 few TGTGCCAGCAGTGGAACGACAGGGCAGGGGCAGTTCTTC CASSGTTGQGQFF
NA TRBJ2-1 TRBV10-3 NA TGTGCCATCAGGGGGGGTGTTGGCGCGACTGAGCAGTTCTTC CAIRGGVGATEQFF
TRBD2 TRBJ2-1 TRBV6-1 NA TGTGCCAGCAGTGAAGACGTACTAGCGGGAGGGCCTCTAGATGAGCAGTTCTTC CASSEDVLAGGPLDEQFF